The next 30 T cell receptor beta chains were all read from a single sample in a study of regulatory and conventional T cells in RAG deficiency. Genomic DNA came from blood regulatory T cells gated CD4+ CD25-high CD127-low. Measured with immunoSEQ multiplex PCR; TCRdb has only the in-frame clones, and not every one. The sample shows about 300 clones, around nine tenths of them seen only once. The sample was Tregs sorted from blood. The receptors originated from a human donor with RAG deficiency presenting as severe combined immunodeficiency.

V and J are TRBV29-1 and TRBJ2-3; D uncertain. The length of the CDR3 is 15 residues. Trimming cost V 0 bases and J 0 bases, with 10 bases left between them. Germline-derived CDR1 and CDR2 are SQVTM and ANQGSEA. Written as DNA, the CDR3 is TGCAGCGTTGAAGATCAGGTGACTAGCACAGATACGCAGTATTTT. This encodes CSVEDQVTSTDTQYF.

In DNA form, the CDR3 reads TGTGCCAGCAGTTTACAGGAGGCCGAGGGCACAGATACGCAGTATTTT. It encodes CASSLQEAEGTDTQYF. The rearrangement joins TRBV5-6 to TRBJ2-3; D tentatively reads TRBD1 or TRBD2 (5 bases each). The CDR3 has 16 residues. V gave up 5 bases and J gave up 1 base, with 17 bases separating them. CDR1 and CDR2 (germline): SGHDT, YYEEEE.

The chain couples TRBV12-5 to TRBJ1-1; D unclear. Germline assignment: CDR1 LGHNT and CDR2 FRNRAP. With 0 bases removed from V and 0 bases from J, the gap between germline ends came to 20 bases. The CDR3 contains 19 residues. The CDR3 loop is CASGLVPDGESPLNTEAFF. The DNA of the CDR3 is TGTGCTAGTGGTTTGGTACCAGACGGGGAAAGTCCTCTGAACACTGAAGCTTTCTTT.

The chain has TRBV4-2 and TRBJ2-6; 7 bases map to TRBD2. From germline, CDR1 is LGHNA and CDR2 YNFKEQ. The CDR3 length is 17 residues. V lost 0 bases, J lost 3 bases, and 5 bases stayed unmatched. The CDR3: CASSQDRGGDGANVLTF. Here the CDR3 DNA reads TGTGCCAGCAGCCAAGATCGGGGAGGGGATGGGGCCAACGTCCTGACTTTC.

V and J are TRBV7-3 and TRBJ2-6; D remains ambiguous. The germline V and J ends were trimmed by 5 bases and 0 bases, with 5 bases remaining between them. Germline assignment: CDR1 SGHTA and CDR2 FQGTGA. This CDR3 has 14 residues. CDR3 sequence (DNA): TGTGCCAGCAGCCCGAGCTCTGGGGCCAACGTCCTGACTTTC. Translated: CASSPSSGANVLTF.

The chain employs TRBV15 and TRBJ2-6; 9 nucleotides align to TRBD1. CDR1 LNHNV and CDR2 YYDKDF come from the germline V gene (reference sequence). J lost 0 bases, V lost 3 bases, and 9 bases had no gene match. The CDR3 loop spans 19 amino acids. The CDR3: CATSRRQGVKSSGANVLTF. CDR3 nucleotide sequence: TGTGCCACCAGCAGGCGACAGGGGGTGAAATCCTCTGGGGCCAACGTCCTGACTTTC.

The CDR3 DNA reads as TGTGCCAGCAGCTCCCTCCCGGGACAGGGCACCTACGAGCAGTACTTC. The encoded protein is CASSSLPGQGTYEQYF. The chain couples TRBV27 to TRBJ2-7; 9 bases line up with TRBD1. The CDR3 length is 16 residues. Losses at the gene ends were 6 bases for V and 2 bases for J; bases not matched to a gene: 11. Germline V gives CDR1 MNHEY, CDR2 SMNVEV (reference sequence).

This clone was recorded only once. This rearrangement joins TRBV11-3 to TRBJ2-6; TRBD1 matches 10 bases. The CDR3 has 17 residues. Unmatched junction bases numbered 7, after V lost 4 bases and J lost 4 bases. Germline CDR1 SGHNT, CDR2 YENEEA. CDR3 in amino acids: CASSSGQGSLGANVLTF. The CDR3 DNA reads TGTGCCAGCAGCTCGGGACAGGGGAGTCTGGGGGCCAACGTCCTGACTTTC.

The V and J genes are TRBV4-2 and TRBJ1-2; D call uncertain. Trimming shortened V by 4 bases and J by 4 bases, and 22 bases separated the two germline ends. CDR1 and CDR2 from the germline V gene are LGHNA and YNFKEQ. The CDR3 is made up of 17 amino acids. The CDR3 region is CASSPTRKGCKTYGYTF. The CDR3 DNA reads as TGTGCCAGCAGCCCCACACGCAAAGGCTGTAAGACCTATGGCTACACCTTC.

V usage is TRBV23-1 and J usage is TRBJ2-6, with D hard to call. Being an ORF, TRBV23-1 has a function that is uncertain. The CDR3 is 17 residues long. Trimming removed 5 bases from V and 5 bases from J, with 19 bases in between. The CDR3 DNA reads as TGCGCCAGCAGTGTGTGCTCGCAACAAAGTCGGGCCAACGTCCTGACTTTC. Residues: CASSVCSQQSRANVLTF.

The chain has TRBV21-1 and TRBJ2-4; TRBD2, the table's D call, lacks a check against the DNA. TRBV21-1 is given as a pseudogene. This CDR3 region has 17 residues. CDR3 coding DNA: TGTGCCAGCAGTTCTAGCTTAGCTACAGCAAGAAAAAACATTCAGTACTTC. It translates to CASSSSLATARKNIQYF.

This chain uses TRBV9 with TRBJ1-2; 7 bases map to TRBD1. Per germline, CDR1 SGDLS and CDR2 YYNGEE. V was clipped by 3 bases and J by 4 bases; unmatched bases: 3. This CDR3 comprises 13 residues. CDR3: CASSGGGPYGYTF. The CDR3 coding sequence is TGTGCCAGCAGCGGAGGGGGCCCCTATGGCTACACCTTC.

The rearrangement links TRBV5-4 to TRBJ2-5; no reliable D call. Germline CDR1 is SGHNT and CDR2 is YYREEE (reference sequence). The CDR3 consists of 13 residues. Deletions cut 0 bases from V and 3 bases from J, with 6 bases between. DNA of the CDR3: TGTGCCAGCAGCTTGGGACTTAAAGAGACCCAGTACTTC. Amino acid sequence: CASSLGLKETQYF.

The CDR3 spells CASVTLYSNKSRANVLTF. CDR3 nucleotide sequence: TGTGCCAGCGTCACGTTGTACTCAAACAAAAGTCGGGCCAACGTCCTGACTTTC. The chain has TRBV9 and TRBJ2-6; D call uncertain. CDR1 is SGDLS and CDR2 is YYNGEE in the germline V gene. This CDR3 is 18 amino acids long. V was shortened by 7 bases and J by 5 bases, with 25 bases between the two germline ends. The whole variable domain, filled in from reference TRBV9 and TRBJ2-6, reads DSGVTQTPKHLITATGQRVTLRCSPRSGDLSVYWYQQSLDQGLQFLIQYYNGEERAKGNILERFSAQQFPDLHSELNLSSLELGDSALYFCASVTLYSNKSRANVLTFGAGSRLTVL.

This chain uses TRBV29-1 with TRBJ2-2; D perhaps matches TRBD1 (6 bases). The CDR3 runs to 14 residues. Trimming shortened V by 1 base and J by 3 bases, and 9 bases separated the two germline ends. Germline values: CDR1 SQVTM, CDR2 ANQGSEA. The CDR3 sequence is CSVEVQGHTGELFF. The CDR3 nucleotides read TGCAGCGTTGAAGTACAGGGTCACACCGGGGAGCTGTTTTTT.

This clone has only one observation. V usage is TRBV5-1 and J usage is TRBJ2-3; D is undetermined. V dropped 0 bases and J dropped 0 bases, with 2 bases sitting between them. Per the germline V gene, CDR1 is SGHRS and CDR2 is YFSETQ. There are 13 residues in the CDR3. DNA for the CDR3: TGCGCCAGCAGCTTGGGGAGCACAGATACGCAGTATTTT. Its translation is CASSLGSTDTQYF.

V is TRBV4-2 and J is TRBJ2-7; D possibly corresponds to TRBD2 (5 bases). This CDR3 is built from 16 residues. The germline gives CDR1 LGHNA, CDR2 YNFKEQ. Trimming pared 3 bases from V and 3 bases from J, leaving 18 bases between. For the CDR3, the DNA is TGTGCCAGCAGCCATCCGGCTAGCCAAGGCCTCTACGAGCAGTACTTC. It is translated as CASSHPASQGLYEQYF.

The rearrangement joins TRBV9 to TRBJ2-5; the D call may be TRBD1 or TRBD2 (5 bases each). Germline assignment: CDR1 SGDLS and CDR2 YYNGEE. This CDR3 spans 13 amino acids. V was trimmed by 0 bases and J by 4 bases, leaving 7 bases between them. The CDR3 region is CASSVGGRETQYF. DNA of the CDR3: TGTGCCAGCAGCGTAGGGGGGAGAGAGACCCAGTACTTC.

This chain uses TRBV29-1 with TRBJ2-6; the D gene is possibly TRBD2 (6 bases). V was cut by 5 bases and J by 5 bases, with 25 bases left in between. The CDR3 has 18 residues. CDR1 and CDR2 (germline): SQVTM, ANQGSEA. The CDR3 spells CSVYPVLAYKGRANVLTF. Written as DNA, the CDR3 is TGCAGCGTTTACCCGGTACTAGCATACAAAGGTCGGGCCAACGTCCTGACTTTC.

V is TRBV21-1 and J is TRBJ2-1; the table names TRBD2, a call not compared with the DNA. TRBV21-1 is recorded as a pseudogene. CDR3 length: 17 amino acids. Here the CDR3 DNA reads TGTGCCAGCAGTAAGCAGTTAGCTACACCATCCGACAATGAGCAGTTCTTC. This translates into CASSKQLATPSDNEQFF.

The chain links TRBV28 to TRBJ2-2; the D is unclear. The CDR3 extends over 12 amino acids. The V end lost 5 bases, the J end lost 3 bases, and 4 bases lay between the germline ends. CDR1 is MDHEN and CDR2 is SYDVKM in the germline V gene. CDR3 amino acids: CASSVYTGELFF. Written as DNA, the CDR3 is TGTGCCAGCAGTGTCTACACCGGGGAGCTGTTTTTT.

This chain joins TRBV5-4 and TRBJ2-5; 7 bases agree with TRBD1. The CDR3 has 15 residues. Trimming removed 5 bases from V and 2 bases from J; junction bases left unmatched: 9. From germline, CDR1 is SGHNT and CDR2 YYREEE (reference sequence). DNA of the CDR3: TGTGCCAGCAGATCTAGGACAGGCCTACAAGAGACCCAGTACTTC. Translated, it gives CASRSRTGLQETQYF.

The V and J genes are TRBV28 and TRBJ1-6; 8 nucleotides align to TRBD1. J was trimmed by 2 bases and V by 6 bases; bases with no gene match: 6. The germline V gene has CDR1 MDHEN and CDR2 SYDVKM. CDR3 length equals 16 residues. This CDR3 is CASRTAGGPYNSPLHF. In DNA, the CDR3 is TGTGCCAGCAGGACCGCAGGGGGCCCCTATAATTCACCCCTCCACTTT.

The rearrangement joins TRBV18 to TRBJ1-2, with D hard to call. The CDR3 loop spans 14 amino acids. Looked up from germline, CDR1 is KGHSH and CDR2 is LQKENI. Trimming stripped 2 bases from V and 0 bases from J, with 7 bases between. As DNA, the CDR3 is TGTGCCAGCTCACCAGGCAGAGCTAACTATGGCTACACCTTC. Translating it yields CASSPGRANYGYTF.

The chain has TRBV7-9 and TRBJ1-5; 7 nucleotides match TRBD1. CDR1 is SEHNR and CDR2 is FQNEAQ in the germline V gene (reference sequence). This CDR3 region has 14 residues. Trimming cost V 2 bases and J 4 bases; bases outside gene matches: 2. DNA for the CDR3: TGTGCCAGCAGCTTACCAGGGGGTAATCAGCCCCAGCATTTT. Translating gives CASSLPGGNQPQHF.

The rearrangement uses TRBV28 and TRBJ1-2; a weak D match, TRBD1 (5 bases). V shed 6 bases and J shed 4 bases, with 9 bases lying between them. The CDR3 runs 12 residues. Germline V gives CDR1 MDHEN, CDR2 SYDVKM. CDR3 bases: TGTGCCAGCAGCCAGGGCCTCTATGGCTACACCTTC. Protein sequence: CASSQGLYGYTF.

This clone was recorded a few times. The chain employs TRBV5-6 and TRBJ2-6, with D perhaps matching TRBD2 (6 bases). V dropped 1 base and J dropped 2 bases, with 7 bases sitting between them. In germline, CDR1 is SGHDT, CDR2 YYEEEE. The length of the CDR3 is 15 residues. The CDR3 reads CASSLWGAGANVLTF. As DNA, the CDR3 is TGTGCCAGCAGCTTGTGGGGGGCTGGGGCCAACGTCCTGACTTTC.

The CDR3 loop reads CASSLALVFDYGYTF. The CDR3 coding sequence is TGTGCCAGCAGCTTAGCCCTGGTCTTTGACTATGGCTACACCTTC. The rearrangement joins TRBV7-2 to TRBJ1-2; D not certain. The V end lost 0 bases, the J end lost 3 bases, and 11 bases lay between the germline ends. The CDR3 totals 15 residues. CDR1 is SGHTA, CDR2 FQGNSA, per germline.

This clone occurred once. V usage is TRBV7-6 and J usage is TRBJ2-7; D unresolved. The germline V gene has CDR1 SGHVS and CDR2 FNYEAQ. V shed 2 bases and J shed 1 base, with 9 bases lying between them. The length of the CDR3 is 14 residues. CDR3: CASSLFFNSYEQYF. The CDR3 nucleotides read TGTGCCAGCAGCTTATTCTTCAATTCCTACGAGCAGTACTTC.

This chain connects TRBV5-1 to TRBJ1-2; D gene uncertain. V lost 0 bases and J lost 0, with 9 bases in between. Looked up from germline, CDR1 is SGHRS and CDR2 is YFSETQ. The CDR3 has 15 residues. CDR3 in amino acids: CASSLVPDSNYGYTF. Here the CDR3 DNA reads TGCGCCAGCAGCTTGGTCCCGGACTCTAACTATGGCTACACCTTC.